The 13 T cell receptor beta chains reported below all come from one sample, sequenced in a study of shared clonotypes between healthy human individuals. Using immunoSEQ multiplex PCR, the repertoire was profiled, and TCRdb retains in-frame clones only, with some absent. The sample has approximately 1,500,000 clones; roughly 96% are singletons. What was sequenced was naive CD4+ T cells sorted from blood. Subset defined: CD45RA+ positively selected. The receptors derive from a young man in good health.

As for this clone: Other DNA sequences from this sample encode an identical CDR3 as well. The gene calls are TRBV28 and TRBJ2-7; D unresolved. Germline lookup yields CDR1 MDHEN and CDR2 SYDVKM. The CDR3 is 11 amino acids. The V gene lost 4 bases and the J gene lost 4 bases, with 5 bases spanning the gap. CDR3 sequence reads: CASSSPYEQYF. CDR3 DNA sequence: TGTGCCAGCAGTTCCCCTTACGAGCAGTACTTC.

The chain joins TRBV10-3 to TRBJ2-5, with 12 bases fitting TRBD2. The germline V gene encodes CDR1 ENHRY and CDR2 SYGVKD. The CDR3 spans 15 residues. Trimming removed 8 bases from V and 4 bases from J; junction bases left unmatched: 8. The CDR3 loop reads CAIALGLAGIETQYF. In DNA form, the CDR3 reads TGTGCCATCGCCCTAGGACTAGCGGGAATAGAGACCCAGTACTTC.

J is TRBJ1-2 and V is TRBV18; D perhaps matches TRBD1 (6 bases). Between the trimmed V and J ends, which lost 3 bases and 8 bases, there was a span of 19 bases. Germline CDR1 reads KGHSH; CDR2 reads LQKENI. This CDR3 is 15 amino acids long. CDR3 in DNA: TGTGCCAGCTCACCGCCTAACGCCGGGGGCGTAGGCTACACCTTC. Its translation is CASSPPNAGGVGYTF.

V usage is TRBV30 and J usage is TRBJ1-1, with unresolved D. Germline CDR1 GTSNPN, CDR2 SVGIG (reference sequence). Trimming pared 0 bases from V and 3 bases from J, leaving 8 bases between. This CDR3 comprises 13 residues. CDR3 region: CAWSVGRYTEAFF. CDR3 in DNA: TGTGCCTGGAGTGTAGGGCGGTACACTGAAGCTTTCTTT.

This sequence joins TRBV5-1 and TRBJ2-3; 7 nucleotides match TRBD2. The CDR3 covers 15 residues. Unmatched junction bases numbered 7, after V lost 6 bases and J lost 0 bases. The germline V gene has CDR1 SGHRS and CDR2 YFSETQ. This CDR3 is CASTAWGGSTDTQYF. In DNA form, the CDR3 reads TGCGCCAGCACTGCCTGGGGGGGAAGCACAGATACGCAGTATTTT.

The table lists this clone with a few counts. In the same sample, other DNA sequences code for this CDR3. V and J are TRBV5-4 and TRBJ2-7; weak D call: TRBD1 (6 bases). V lost 2 bases, J lost 6 bases, and 6 bases lay in between. This CDR3 comprises 11 residues. Germline lookup yields CDR1 SGHNT and CDR2 YYREEE (reference sequence). CDR3 sequence reads: CASSLGGEQYF. DNA for the CDR3: TGTGCCAGCAGCTTAGGGGGCGAGCAGTACTTC.

This chain uses TRBV19 with TRBJ2-5; D remains ambiguous. The CDR3 loop spans 15 amino acids. Germline V CDR1 and CDR2: LNHDA, SQIVND (reference sequence). Trimming took off 6 bases at V and 6 bases at J, with 20 bases between the two ends. Here the CDR3 reads CASSYVSTSTQTQYF. The CDR3 DNA sequence: TGTGCCAGTAGCTATGTTTCAACGAGTACCCAGACCCAGTACTTC.

A word on this clone: Other DNA sequences from this sample encode an identical CDR3 as well. This chain uses TRBV7-9 with TRBJ1-3, with a tentative D call TRBD1 (5 bases). The CDR3 has 14 residues. Germline values: CDR1 SEHNR, CDR2 FQNEAQ (reference sequence). V shed 2 bases and J shed 0 bases, with 5 bases lying between them. The CDR3, as DNA: TGTGCCAGCAGCTTAAGGGGCTCTGGAAACACCATATATTTT. Translated, it gives CASSLRGSGNTIYF.

In its sample, this clone was seen once. V is TRBV28 and J is TRBJ1-5; 8 positions agree with TRBD1. The length of the CDR3 is 17 residues. Looked up from germline, CDR1 is MDHEN and CDR2 is SYDVKM. The J segment lost 3 bases and the V segment lost 3 bases, leaving 10 bases of the junction unmatched. The DNA for the CDR3 is TGTGCCAGCAGTTTCCGCGACAGGGGACCCCTCAATCAGCCCCAGCATTTT. This sequence encodes CASSFRDRGPLNQPQHF.

The chain employs TRBV28 and TRBJ1-2; D might be TRBD1 (5 bases). CDR3 size: 13 residues. Germline lookup yields CDR1 MDHEN and CDR2 SYDVKM. With 6 bases removed from V and 0 bases from J, the gap between germline ends came to 8 bases. The CDR3 protein is CASRGVANYGYTF. DNA for the CDR3: TGTGCCAGCAGAGGGGTCGCTAACTATGGCTACACCTTC.

The chain combines TRBV18 with TRBJ2-4; the D gene is possibly TRBD2 (6 bases). The CDR3 has 16 amino acids. Looked up from germline, CDR1 is KGHSH and CDR2 is LQKENI. Trimming removed 6 bases at V and 0 bases at J, with 15 bases between. The CDR3 sequence: CASSPEGALAKNIQYF. DNA for the CDR3: TGTGCCAGCTCCCCGGAGGGAGCACTAGCCAAAAACATTCAGTACTTC.

The chain links TRBV2 to TRBJ2-1, with D unresolved. In germline, CDR1 is SNHLY, CDR2 FYNNEI. The CDR3 is 14 residues long. V shed 4 bases and J shed 6 bases, with 13 bases lying between them. CDR3 nucleotides: TGTGCCAGCAGTGCAAGTGAGGTGGGCAATGAGCAGTTCTTC. Translation: CASSASEVGNEQFF.

The V gene is TRBV29-1, the J gene TRBJ1-4; weak D call: TRBD1 (5 bases). Germline loops: CDR1 SQVTM, CDR2 ANQGSEA. V was shortened by 5 bases and J by 4 bases, with 11 bases between the two germline ends. The CDR3 extends over 13 amino acids. The CDR3 here is CSVLGRDNEKLFF. The DNA of the CDR3 is TGCAGCGTTCTGGGACGGGATAATGAAAAACTGTTTTTT.